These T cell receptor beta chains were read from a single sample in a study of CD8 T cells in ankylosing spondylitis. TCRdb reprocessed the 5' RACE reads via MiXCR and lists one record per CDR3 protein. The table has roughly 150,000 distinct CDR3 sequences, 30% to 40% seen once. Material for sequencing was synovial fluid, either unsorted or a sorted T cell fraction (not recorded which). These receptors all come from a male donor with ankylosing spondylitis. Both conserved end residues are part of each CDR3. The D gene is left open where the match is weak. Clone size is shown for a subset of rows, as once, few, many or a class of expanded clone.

cdr3_nt: TGTGCCAGTAGTCCCGACCGGCCAGATAATTCACCCCTCCACTTT; cdr3_aa: CASSPDRPDNSPLHF; d_call: -; v_call: TRBV19; clone_size: -; j_call: TRBJ1-6; cdr3_length: 15
cdr3_nt: TGTGCTAGTGGTTTCGGAGCGGGGGGTGGAGATACGCAGTATTTT; cdr3_aa: CASGFGAGGGDTQYF; d_call: TRBD2; v_call: TRBV12-5; clone_size: -; j_call: TRBJ2-3; cdr3_length: 15
cdr3_nt: TGCAGTGCTAGCAAACAGACTGGCACAGATACGCAGTATTTT; cdr3_aa: CSASKQTGTDTQYF; d_call: -; v_call: TRBV20-1; clone_size: few; j_call: TRBJ2-3; cdr3_length: 14
cdr3_nt: TGTGCCACCAGTGATCCTAGCGGGAGGCTAGGCGATGAGCAGTTCTTC; cdr3_aa: CATSDPSGRLGDEQFF; d_call: TRBD2; v_call: TRBV24-1; clone_size: few; j_call: TRBJ2-1; cdr3_length: 16
cdr3_nt: TGTGCCAGCAGCGTAGGTGGAGGGGGCGTCGTTGAAAAACTGTTTTTT; cdr3_aa: CASSVGGGGVVEKLFF; d_call: TRBD1; v_call: TRBV9; clone_size: few; j_call: TRBJ1-4; cdr3_length: 16
cdr3_nt: TGCGCCAGCAGCTCCCTGGGACAGGCTAATGAAAAACTGTTTTTT; cdr3_aa: CASSSLGQANEKLFF; d_call: TRBD1; v_call: TRBV5-1; clone_size: -; j_call: TRBJ1-4; cdr3_length: 15
cdr3_nt: TGCAGTGTCCCGACTAGCGGGGGGCGTAGCTCCTACAATGAGCAGTTCTTC; cdr3_aa: CSVPTSGGRSSYNEQFF; d_call: TRBD2; v_call: TRBV20-1; clone_size: -; j_call: TRBJ2-1; cdr3_length: 17
cdr3_nt: TGCAGTGCAGAAACTCGGCGGCAGGGGGCCACTGAAGCTTTCTTT; cdr3_aa: CSAETRRQGATEAFF; d_call: TRBD1; v_call: TRBV20-1; clone_size: once; j_call: TRBJ1-1; cdr3_length: 15
cdr3_nt: TGTGCCAGCAGCCGATTTAGCGGGGGGAACAATGAGCAGTTCTTC; cdr3_aa: CASSRFSGGNNEQFF; d_call: TRBD2; v_call: TRBV3-1; clone_size: -; j_call: TRBJ2-1; cdr3_length: 15
cdr3_nt: TGCGCCAGCAGCGGAGACAGGGCCTACAATGAGCAGTTCTTC; cdr3_aa: CASSGDRAYNEQFF; d_call: TRBD1; v_call: TRBV5-1; clone_size: few; j_call: TRBJ2-1; cdr3_length: 14
cdr3_nt: TGTGCCAGCAGTTCGAAACCAGGGTTCGCGGGAGATACGCAGTATTTT; cdr3_aa: CASSSKPGFAGDTQYF; d_call: -; v_call: TRBV12-3/TRBV12-4; clone_size: few; j_call: TRBJ2-3; cdr3_length: 16
cdr3_nt: TGTGCCAGCAGCTTAGACGGACGAAAAGTAGATACGCAGTATTTT; cdr3_aa: CASSLDGRKVDTQYF; d_call: -; v_call: TRBV7-2; clone_size: few; j_call: TRBJ2-3; cdr3_length: 15
cdr3_nt: TGTGCCAGCGGTGGGCCAGCGCAAGGCTATCGGAACAATGAGCAGTTCTTC; cdr3_aa: CASGGPAQGYRNNEQFF; d_call: -; v_call: TRBV12-3/TRBV12-4; clone_size: few; j_call: TRBJ2-1; cdr3_length: 17
cdr3_nt: TGTGCCAGCAGCAAAGAGGACGTCAGGGAGAGAAGAGGAGAAAAACTGTTTTTT; cdr3_aa: CASSKEDVRERRGEKLFF; d_call: -; v_call: TRBV21-1; clone_size: few; j_call: TRBJ1-4; cdr3_length: 18
cdr3_nt: TGTGCCAGCAGTCATTTCGTCTACGAGCAGTACTTC; cdr3_aa: CASSHFVYEQYF; d_call: -; v_call: TRBV12-3/TRBV12-4; clone_size: -; j_call: TRBJ2-7; cdr3_length: 12